One sample yielded the 27 T cell receptor beta chains listed below, sequenced in a study of blood T cell repertoires in COVID-19. The repertoire was sequenced with immunoSEQ multiplex PCR; TCRdb's copy has only in-frame clones and lacks some. This repertoire shows roughly 250,000 clones, around 85% found once; its top ten account for about 9.5%. The source material was peripheral blood. These receptors all come from a woman of 80 years or more with acute or convalescent COVID-19.

The chain links TRBV6-5 to TRBJ1-4; 9 nucleotides align to TRBD1. Trimming at V came to 6 bases and at J to 11 bases, leaving 7 bases not matched to a gene. The CDR3 spans 13 residues. Germline V lookup: CDR1 MNHEY, CDR2 SVGAGI. The CDR3 DNA reads TGTGCCAGCAGGACCCCGGGACAGGGTAAACTGTTTTTT. The encoded protein is CASRTPGQGKLFF.

V gene TRBV7-6 combines with J gene TRBJ2-3, with 8 bases that match TRBD2. Unmatched junction bases numbered 18, after V lost 1 base and J lost 0 bases. Germline V gene lookup returns CDR1 SGHVS and CDR2 FNYEAQ. The CDR3 loop spans 21 amino acids. DNA for the CDR3: TGTGCCAGCAGCTTAGGATACCTCCCGGGCCTGACTAGCGATAGCACAGATACGCAGTATTTT. Its protein is CASSLGYLPGLTSDSTDTQYF.

The chain couples TRBV19 to TRBJ1-5, with 10 bases that match TRBD1. The CDR3 is 19 residues long. The V gene end was trimmed by 4 bases and the J gene end by 7 bases; junction bases not matched to a gene: 19. CDR1 is LNHDA, CDR2 SQIVND, per germline (reference sequence). This chain's CDR3 is CASSTSTRTGGWVGQPQHF. In DNA, the CDR3 is TGTGCCAGTAGTACCTCCACCAGGACAGGGGGATGGGTTGGGCAGCCCCAGCATTTT.

The J gene is TRBJ1-2, the V gene TRBV19; no clear D gene. V lost 7 bases and J 4 bases, leaving 16 bases between the germline ends. There are 14 residues in the CDR3. Germline CDR1 LNHDA, CDR2 SQIVND (reference sequence). This CDR3 is CASTPLAGTYGYTF. DNA for the CDR3: TGTGCCAGTACCCCCTTGGCGGGAACCTATGGCTACACCTTC. The full variable domain, in which reference TRBV19 and TRBJ1-2 provide the parts outside the CDR3, is DGGITQSPKYLFRKEGQNVTLSCEQNLNHDAMYWYRQDPGQGLRLIYYSQIVNDFQKGDIAEGYSVSREKKESFPLTVTSAQKNPTAFYLCASTPLAGTYGYTFGSGTRLTVV.

The chain combines TRBV5-1 with TRBJ1-2, with 7 bases aligning to TRBD1. CDR3 length equals 13 residues. Trimming removed 3 bases from V and 6 bases from J; junction bases left unmatched: 5. Germline CDR1 reads SGHRS; CDR2 reads YFSETQ. This chain's CDR3 is CASSWGTEDGYTF. CDR3 coding DNA: TGCGCCAGCAGCTGGGGGACAGAGGATGGCTACACCTTC. Full variable domain (rest looked up from reference TRBV5-1 and TRBJ1-2): KAGVTQTPRYLIKTRGQQVTLSCSPISGHRSVSWYQQTPGQGLQFLFEYFSETQRNKGNFPGRFSGRQFSNSRSEMNVSTLELGDSALYLCASSWGTEDGYTFGSGTRLTVV.

The chain joins TRBV6-5 to TRBJ2-7; TRBD1 matches 10 bases. The CDR3 is 16 residues long. V shed 0 bases, J shed 7 bases, and the junction held 9 bases outside the gene matches. Germline V gene data show CDR1 as MNHEY and CDR2 as SVGAGI. The DNA of the CDR3 is TGTGCCAGCAGTTACTCGACGGGGACAGGGGTGCGGGAGCAGTACTTC. This sequence encodes CASSYSTGTGVREQYF.

The CDR3 DNA follows: TGTGCCAGCAGCCTCGGAAGGACTACCACAGATACGCAGTATTTT. Protein: CASSLGRTTTDTQYF. V and J are TRBV7-9 and TRBJ2-3; D is possibly TRBD2 (6 bases). Deletions cut 5 bases from V and 2 bases from J, with 14 bases between. This CDR3 spans 15 amino acids. The germline V gene has CDR1 SEHNR and CDR2 FQNEAQ (reference sequence).

This chain connects TRBV28 to TRBJ2-4; 8 bases fit TRBD1. V shed 5 bases, J shed 6 bases, and the junction held 9 bases outside the gene matches. CDR3 length: 15 amino acids. CDR1 and CDR2 (germline): MDHEN, SYDVKM. CDR3 DNA sequence: TGTGCCAGCAGTCGCCGACAGGGGAGGTTAAACATTCAGTACTTC. Amino acid sequence: CASSRRQGRLNIQYF.

Only a few counts were recorded for this clone. V usage is TRBV5-4 and J usage is TRBJ2-3, with D uncertain. Germline V CDR1 and CDR2: SGHNT, YYREEE (reference sequence). The CDR3 spans 12 residues. V lost 4 bases and J lost 0, with 3 bases in between. The CDR3 sequence is CASSRSTDTQYF. The CDR3 nucleotides are TGTGCCAGCAGCCGTAGCACAGATACGCAGTATTTT.

The chain couples TRBV15 to TRBJ1-5; 9 bases are a match to TRBD1. Trimming at V came to 1 base and at J to 9 bases, leaving 7 bases not matched to a gene. Germline V gene lookup returns CDR1 LNHNV and CDR2 YYDKDF (reference sequence). The CDR3 length is 15 residues. The CDR3 loop is CATSRGGTGLGPQHF. The CDR3, as DNA: TGTGCCACCAGCAGAGGGGGGACAGGGTTAGGGCCCCAGCATTTT.

This rearrangement joins TRBV5-1 to TRBJ1-2; D is unresolved. The CDR3 has 14 residues. Trimming removed 3 bases at V and 8 bases at J, with 17 bases between. Germline assignment: CDR1 SGHRS and CDR2 YFSETQ. CDR3 nucleotide sequence: TGCGCCAGCAGCTCCGACCCGGACTGGGAGGGCTACACCTTC. Protein sequence: CASSSDPDWEGYTF.

The rearrangement links TRBV6-4 to TRBJ2-1; 8 bases are a match to TRBD1. Germline V lookup: CDR1 MRHNA, CDR2 SNTAGT. V shed 6 bases and J 7 bases; nucleotides not matched to a gene: 2. The CDR3 has 12 residues. The CDR3 protein is CASSTGGNEQFF. In DNA, the CDR3 is TGTGCCAGCAGCACAGGGGGGAATGAGCAGTTCTTC.

The gene calls are TRBV28 and TRBJ2-7; TRBD1 aligns across 10 bases. Germline CDR1 is MDHEN and CDR2 is SYDVKM. The junction had 8 bases not matched to a gene; V was cut back by 2 bases and J by 1 base. The CDR3 has 17 residues. DNA of the CDR3: TGTGCCAGCAGTTTAGGGACAGGGGACCCCGCTTCCTACGAGCAGTACTTC. This gives the protein CASSLGTGDPASYEQYF.

The genes are TRBV7-6 and TRBJ2-7; 8 positions agree with TRBD1. V shed 0 bases and J 3 bases; nucleotides not matched to a gene: 1. CDR1 SGHVS and CDR2 FNYEAQ come from the germline V gene. The CDR3 covers 14 residues. CDR3 loop: CASSLADRDYEQYF. CDR3 nucleotide sequence: TGTGCCAGCAGCTTAGCGGACAGGGACTACGAGCAGTACTTC.

The rearrangement uses TRBV28 and TRBJ2-2; 8 bases map to TRBD2. Germline trimming cut 6 bases from V and 4 bases from J; bases unmatched to any gene: 4. The germline V gene encodes CDR1 MDHEN and CDR2 SYDVKM. The CDR3 covers 14 residues. CDR3 region: CASRRAGGTGELFF. In DNA form, the CDR3 reads TGTGCCAGCAGACGGGCGGGGGGCACCGGGGAGCTGTTTTTT.

The genes are TRBV5-4 and TRBJ2-3; no clear D. Trimming pared 0 bases from V and 4 bases from J, leaving 9 bases between. CDR1 and CDR2 (germline): SGHNT, YYREEE (reference sequence). The CDR3 length is 14 residues. The CDR3 is CASSLAFGADTQYF. The CDR3 DNA is TGTGCCAGCAGCTTGGCCTTCGGAGCAGATACGCAGTATTTT.

The table lists this clone with a count of one. The chain employs TRBV6-5 and TRBJ2-6; TRBD2 is a possible D gene (7 bases). The CDR3 runs to 16 residues. V lost 0 bases, J lost 16 bases, and 22 bases lay in between. The germline gives CDR1 MNHEY, CDR2 SVGAGI. CDR3 DNA: TGTGCCAGCAGTTACTCGGTAAAGGGGGGGGCCGGCCTGCTGACTTTC. It encodes CASSYSVKGGAGLLTF.

CDR3 nucleotides: TGTGCCAGCAGCCAAGGGACAGGACCTTACTATGGCTACACCTTC. Its translation: CASSQGTGPYYGYTF. The rearrangement uses TRBV14 and TRBJ1-2; 7 bases agree with TRBD1. Germline CDR1 reads SGHDN; CDR2 reads FVKESK. This CDR3 has 15 residues. V shed 1 base, J shed 3 bases, and the junction held 5 bases outside the gene matches.

The chain has TRBV3-1 (or the pseudogene TRBV3-2) and TRBJ2-1; 8 nucleotides agree with TRBD2. The V gene end was trimmed by 4 bases and the J gene end by 1 base; junction bases not matched to a gene: 3. The CDR3 runs to 15 residues. Per germline, CDR1 LGHDT and CDR2 YNNKEL (reference sequence). The CDR3 region is CASSPLAVSYNEQFF. The CDR3 region has the DNA TGTGCCAGCAGCCCACTAGCGGTGTCCTACAATGAGCAGTTCTTC.

This chain joins TRBV5-1 and TRBJ2-7; D gene uncertain. V was shortened by 4 bases and J by 2 bases, with 10 bases between the two germline ends. The CDR3 loop spans 13 amino acids. Per the germline V gene, CDR1 is SGHRS and CDR2 is YFSETQ. CDR3 coding DNA: TGCGCCAGCAGCCCCCCCGGTGCCTACGAGCAGTACTTC. Its protein is CASSPPGAYEQYF.

The chain employs TRBV2 and TRBJ1-6; tentative D call: TRBD1 (6 bases). CDR1 is SNHLY, CDR2 FYNNEI, per germline. Trimming shortened V by 3 bases and J by 3 bases, and 12 bases separated the two germline ends. The CDR3 extends over 16 amino acids. The CDR3 here is CASSEGRGLYNSPLHF. CDR3 coding DNA: TGTGCCAGCAGTGAGGGGCGGGGGCTCTATAATTCACCCCTCCACTTT.

The genes are TRBV2 and TRBJ2-1; 10 positions agree with TRBD1. Germline V CDR1 and CDR2: SNHLY, FYNNEI. The CDR3 length is 15 residues. Germline trimming cut 5 bases from V and 2 bases from J; bases unmatched to any gene: 3. The CDR3 reads CASSMTGGTYNEQFF. The CDR3 DNA reads as TGTGCCAGCAGTATGACAGGGGGCACCTACAATGAGCAGTTCTTC.

The gene calls are TRBV5-6 and TRBJ2-3; 10 bases line up with TRBD2. This CDR3 contains 18 residues. V dropped 0 bases and J dropped 1; count of bases not matched to a gene: 8. Germline-derived CDR1 and CDR2 are SGHDT and YYEEEE. The CDR3 DNA reads TGTGCCAGCAGCTTGGCGCTAGCGGGGGCCTCTCGCACAGATACGCAGTATTTT. Protein: CASSLALAGASRTDTQYF.

This clone was seen just once. The rearrangement uses TRBV6-5 and TRBJ1-3, with TRBD1 matching 7 bases. Looked up from germline, CDR1 is MNHEY and CDR2 is SVGAGI. V shed 5 bases and J 0 bases; nucleotides not matched to a gene: 1. The CDR3 length is 14 residues. In DNA form, the CDR3 reads TGTGCCAGCAGTACAGGGGACTCTGGAAACACCATATATTTT. Amino acid sequence: CASSTGDSGNTIYF.

This sequence joins TRBV9 and TRBJ2-5; 9 bases fit TRBD2. Germline V gives CDR1 SGDLS, CDR2 YYNGEE. The CDR3 extends over 19 amino acids. V was pared by 0 bases and J by 1 base, with 13 bases of the junction left unmatched. CDR3 nucleotides: TGTGCCAGCAGCGTAGGCGTAGGTGGGGCGGGGGGGAGCCAAGAGACCCAGTACTTC. Protein product: CASSVGVGGAGGSQETQYF.

The CDR3 nucleotides read TGCAGCGTTGCCCAGGGTAGTCAGTGGAACACTGAAGCTTTCTTT. Its protein is CSVAQGSQWNTEAFF. The V and J genes are TRBV29-1 and TRBJ1-1; D possibly corresponds to TRBD1 (5 bases). The length of the CDR3 is 15 residues. Germline V CDR1 and CDR2: SQVTM, ANQGSEA. Trimming took 4 bases from V and 1 from J, leaving 16 bases between them.

The chain employs TRBV6-7 and TRBJ1-6; unclear D gene. TRBV6-7 is an ORF for which the function is uncertain. This CDR3 has 17 residues. Between the trimmed V and J ends, which lost 3 bases and 0 bases, there was a span of 12 bases. For the CDR3, the DNA is TGTGCCAGCAGTTATGTTGGGCCAAGCTCCTATAATTCACCCCTCCACTTT. Translating gives CASSYVGPSSYNSPLHF.